The clone carrying this T cell receptor (beta chain) has just a few counts. What it binds is unknown. Treatment noted: roughly ten-day PBMC culture with coronavirus spike peptide pools or control peptides (ViraFEST assay). Expanded clonotypes were found by TCR sequencing after peptide-pool stimulation (ViraFEST). Days 3 and 7 saw half the medium swapped for fresh IL-2 medium. The data derive from a study of vaccination and CD4 T cells after COVID-19. Study as a whole: The study collected post-vaccine samples a median around 77 days after dose two, with a range of 14 to 241. Control cultures received a CEFX pool, an HIV-1 Nef pool, or no peptide.

The CDR3 has 15 residues. V was cut by 8 bases and J by 5 bases, with 24 bases left in between. The germline CDR1 and CDR2 sequences are SQVTM and ANQGSEA. With the Oncomine TCR Beta short-read assay, DNA from cultured CD4+ T cells was sequenced. TCRdb itself ran the PCR reads through MiXCR, one entry per CDR3 protein. Of some 10,000 distinct CDR3 sequences listed, approximately 83% are singletons. V usage is TRBV29-1 and J usage is TRBJ1-1; weak D call: TRBD1 (5 bases). The material sequenced was CD4+ T cells from blood, cultured in vitro. The clonotype was recovered from a human donor who had recovered from COVID-19. Written as DNA, the CDR3 is TGCAGCTCACTGAAGCCAGGGAGTATGCGGACTGAAGCTTTCTTT. Translated, it gives CSSLKPGSMRTEAFF.